This entry lists 15 T cell receptor beta chains sequenced from one sample in a study of blood T cell repertoires in COVID-19 (dated by TCRdb to about 2020). Libraries were prepared through the immunoSEQ multiplex PCR assay. Not all clones reach the TCRdb copy of this immuneACCESS table, which keeps in-frame sequences only. Checked studies attribute under half of the gap to unresolved V genes and leave the rest unexplained. The sample records fewer than 90,000 clones, roughly 80% of which are singletons. Approximately 6% of the sample goes to the ten largest clones. Sequencing was performed on peripheral blood. Every receptor here comes from a man aged 70 or older with COVID-19, enrolled during active disease.

The genes are TRBV2 and TRBJ2-3; 13 bases fit TRBD2. Germline-derived CDR1 and CDR2 are SNHLY and FYNNEI. The trim removed 7 bases at V and 2 bases at J, leaving 6 bases unmatched. There are 16 residues in the CDR3. In nucleotides, the CDR3 is TGTGCCAGCACCTTACTAGCGGGAGGGCCCACAGATACGCAGTATTTT. Amino acids: CASTLLAGGPTDTQYF.

The CDR3 region has the DNA TGTGCCAGCAGCTTGGCCGGGACAGGGAGCGGCTATGGCTACACCTTC. Amino acids: CASSLAGTGSGYGYTF. The chain is built from TRBV5-4 and TRBJ1-2; TRBD1 matches at 9 bases. Germline CDR1 reads SGHNT; CDR2 reads YYREEE (reference sequence). This CDR3 is built from 16 residues. Trimming took 0 bases from V and 4 from J; bases not matched to a gene: 7.

This sequence joins TRBV19 and TRBJ2-6; no clear D gene. CDR1 LNHDA and CDR2 SQIVND come from the germline V gene (reference sequence). Trimming removed 3 bases at V and 3 bases at J, with 15 bases between. The CDR3 consists of 17 residues. CDR3 region: CASSITGAIIGANVLTF. CDR3 bases: TGTGCCAGTAGTATCACCGGAGCTATAATTGGGGCCAACGTCCTGACTTTC.

In its sample, this clone was seen once. The V gene is TRBV9, the J gene TRBJ1-6; possible D gene TRBD1, 5 bases. The germline CDR1 and CDR2 sequences are SGDLS and YYNGEE. The CDR3 is 13 amino acids. Trimming shortened V by 5 bases and J by 6 bases, and 9 bases separated the two germline ends. The CDR3 coding sequence is TGTGCCAGCAGGGGACTTTCTAATTCACCCCTCCACTTT. Residues: CASRGLSNSPLHF.

The rearrangement uses TRBV9 and TRBJ2-7; 8 nucleotides agree with TRBD2. Trimming cost V 1 base and J 2 bases; bases outside gene matches: 5. Germline-derived CDR1 and CDR2 are SGDLS and YYNGEE. This CDR3 is 15 amino acids long. CDR3 bases: TGTGCCAGCAGCGTACATACTAGCGGTACCTACGAGCAGTACTTC. Residues: CASSVHTSGTYEQYF.

This clone was counted a single time. The rearrangement joins TRBV10-1 to TRBJ2-5; 7 nucleotides agree with TRBD1. After removal of 9 bases from V and 9 bases from J, the junction contained 13 bases not matched to a gene. The CDR3 runs 13 residues. Germline V gives CDR1 WNHNN, CDR2 SYGVQD (reference sequence). CDR3 sequence: CARFMGQPRAQYF. CDR3 in DNA: TGCGCCAGGTTTATGGGACAGCCCAGGGCCCAGTACTTC.

This chain connects TRBV15 to TRBJ1-6; D perhaps matches TRBD1 (5 bases). The CDR3 loop spans 15 amino acids. Germline lookup yields CDR1 LNHNV and CDR2 YYDKDF (reference sequence). Trimming pared 0 bases from V and 8 bases from J, leaving 11 bases between. CDR3 sequence (DNA): TGTGCCACCAGCAGAGATCGACAGTCGGATTCACCCCTCCACTTT. Its protein is CATSRDRQSDSPLHF. Drawing the rest from reference TRBV15 and TRBJ1-6, the complete variable domain is DAMVIQNPRYQVTQFGKPVTLSCSQTLNHNVMYWYQQKSSQAPKLLFHYYDKDFNNEADTPDNFQSRRPNTSFCFLDIRSPGLGDTAMYLCATSRDRQSDSPLHFGNGTRLTVT.

This chain links TRBV4-3 with TRBJ1-4; 7 nucleotides align to TRBD1. This CDR3 has 15 amino acids. The ends lost 0 bases at V and 11 bases at J; junction bases unmatched: 9. The germline gives CDR1 LGHNA, CDR2 YSLEER. In nucleotides, the CDR3 is TGCGCCAGCAGCCAAGACCGACAGGGTTGGGGCAAACTGTTTTTT. It is translated as CASSQDRQGWGKLFF.

The chain couples TRBV7-8 to TRBJ2-5, with D maybe TRBD2 (7 bases). Germline V lookup: CDR1 SGHVS, CDR2 FQNEAQ. V lost 5 bases and J lost 3, with 16 bases in between. The CDR3 consists of 15 residues. Here the CDR3 DNA reads TGTGCCAGCAGCCGGTTCGGGGGGCGAAAAGAGACCCAGTACTTC. The encoded protein is CASSRFGGRKETQYF.

This clone has a handful of counts. V gene TRBV6-2 or TRBV6-3 combines with J gene TRBJ2-7; a possible D gene is TRBD2 (5 bases). Per germline, CDR1 MNHEY and CDR2 SVGEGT. V was trimmed by 0 bases and J by 2 bases, leaving 8 bases between them. The CDR3 extends over 14 amino acids. This CDR3 reads CASSYSSGPYEQYF. The CDR3 DNA reads TGTGCCAGCAGTTACTCAAGCGGTCCCTACGAGCAGTACTTC.

The chain employs TRBV24-1 and TRBJ2-7; 7 bases align to TRBD1. This CDR3 is built from 13 residues. V shed 7 bases, J shed 0 bases, and the junction held 2 bases outside the gene matches. Germline V gene lookup returns CDR1 KGHDR and CDR2 SFDVKD. The CDR3 here is CATSGQDSYEQYF. CDR3 DNA sequence: TGTGCCACCAGCGGACAGGACTCCTACGAGCAGTACTTC.

CDR3 loop: CASSPGSSVAFF. CDR3 nucleotides: TGTGCCAGCAGCCCCGGGTCCTCGGTGGCTTTCTTT. The V and J genes are TRBV11-2 and TRBJ1-1; D not certain. This CDR3 has 12 residues. Germline V gene sequence: CDR1 SGHAT, CDR2 FQNNGV. V was cut by 5 bases and J by 11 bases, with 15 bases left in between.

The V and J genes are TRBV4-1 and TRBJ1-3, with 10 bases lining up with TRBD1. The CDR3 runs 14 residues. V shed 4 bases, J shed 4 bases, and the junction held 1 base outside the gene matches. Looked up from germline, CDR1 is MGHRA and CDR2 is YSYEKL. Written as DNA, the CDR3 is TGCGCCAGCAGCCTGGGACAGGGGGGAAACACCATATATTTT. Protein: CASSLGQGGNTIYF.

The rearrangement uses TRBV27 and TRBJ1-6; D uncertain. CDR3 size: 16 residues. V lost 5 bases to trimming and J lost 10 bases, with 21 bases between them. Per germline, CDR1 MNHEY and CDR2 SMNVEV (reference sequence). The CDR3 loop reads CASSTRGSRWGSPLHF. The CDR3 DNA is TGTGCCAGCAGTACGAGAGGGAGTCGGTGGGGATCACCCCTCCACTTT.

The chain links TRBV9 to TRBJ2-1, with 7 bases matching TRBD2. The CDR3 consists of 15 residues. V shed 1 base, J shed 6 bases, and the junction held 7 bases outside the gene matches. CDR1 is SGDLS and CDR2 is YYNGEE in the germline V gene. CDR3 bases: TGTGCCAGCAGCGTAATGACTGGCGGGGGCAATGAGCAGTTCTTC. This sequence encodes CASSVMTGGGNEQFF.